Listed below are T cell receptor beta chains from one sample, sequenced in a study of T cell responses to AZD1222 COVID-19 vaccine. Libraries were prepared by immunoSEQ multiplex PCR; TCRdb keeps only in-frame clonotypes and omits some of them. Seen here are more than 95,000 clones, over 85% observed once, and the top ten hold less than 5%. Sequenced material: peripheral blood, taken on day 0 of AZD1222 vaccination. These receptors all come from an adult in good health. Both conserved end residues are part of each CDR3. D genes are given only for firm matches. Size is omitted from some rows. Given values are once, few, many or a class for expanded clones.

abundance | len | j_gene | d_gene | v_gene | CDR3nt | CDR3aa
- | 13 | TRBJ2-1 | - | TRBV11-3 | TGTGCCAGCAGCGATCCAGGGGTAGATGAGCAGTTCTTC | CASSDPGVDEQFF
- | 11 | TRBJ2-5 | - | TRBV20-1 | TGCAGTGCTACAGGGGAAGAGACCCAGTACTTC | CSATGEETQYF
- | 16 | TRBJ2-1 | TRBD2 | TRBV2 | TGTGCCAGCAGTCGGGAGGGGGGCGCGAGGGGCAATGAGCAGTTCTTC | CASSREGGARGNEQFF
- | 15 | TRBJ2-1 | TRBD2 | TRBV7-2 | TGTGCCAGCAGCTTTGATTCGGGAGGGGGTAATGAGCAGTTCTTC | CASSFDSGGGNEQFF
- | 21 | TRBJ2-7 | - | TRBV21-1 | TGTGCCAGCAGCAAAGGGGAGAAGTTGGTGCTAGCGGGAGGAAGCTCCTACGAGCAGTACTTC | CASSKGEKLVLAGGSSYEQYF
- | 12 | TRBJ1-2 | TRBD1 | TRBV30 | TGTGCCAGACAGACAGGGATCGATGGCTACACCTTC | CARQTGIDGYTF
- | 15 | TRBJ2-5 | - | TRBV11-2 | TGTGCCAGCAGCTTAGGGACGACCATACAAGAGACCCAGTACTTC | CASSLGTTIQETQYF
- | 15 | TRBJ1-5 | TRBD1 | TRBV5-6 | TGTGCCAGCAGCTTGCATACAGGGGGCCCCCAGCCCCAGCATTTT | CASSLHTGGPQPQHF
- | 13 | TRBJ1-6 | - | TRBV10-3 | TGTGCCATCAGTGATACAGACCGCTCACCCCTCCACTTT | CAISDTDRSPLHF
- | 12 | TRBJ2-1 | - | TRBV30 | TGTGCCTGGAACAGGGCCCAAGATGAGCAGTTCTTC | CAWNRAQDEQFF
- | 12 | TRBJ2-7 | TRBD1 | TRBV29-1 | TGCAGCGTTGCGGGACAGGGTGGAGAGCAGTACTTC | CSVAGQGGEQYF
- | 11 | TRBJ1-6 | - | TRBV27 | TGTGCCAGCAGTCGCGGGGGACCCCTCCACTTT | CASSRGGPLHF
- | 19 | TRBJ2-7 | - | TRBV7-9 | TGTGCCAGCAGCCGGACAGGGTACGGTTCGGAGGGAGCGGGGGACGAGCAGTACTTC | CASSRTGYGSEGAGDEQYF
- | 17 | TRBJ2-3 | - | TRBV10-3 | TGTGCCATCAAACCCTCGACCGGCGGGAAGGACACAGATACGCAGTATTTT | CAIKPSTGGKDTDTQYF
- | 15 | TRBJ2-7 | - | TRBV11-3 | TGTGCCAGCAGCTTAGGGCGCGGCAGAAGCTACGAGCAGTACTTC | CASSLGRGRSYEQYF
- | 18 | TRBJ1-1 | - | TRBV28 | TGTGCCAGCAGTTCTTATACCGGGAATAGAAGAGGTGGCACTGAAGCTTTCTTT | CASSSYTGNRRGGTEAFF
- | 16 | TRBJ2-2 | - | TRBV3-1/TRBV3-2 | TGTGCCAGCAGCCAAGTCGGTTCAGATGCCACCGGGGAGCTGTTTTTT | CASSQVGSDATGELFF
- | 16 | TRBJ1-5 | - | TRBV19 | TGTGCCAGTAGACCCGATCGAGGGACCTACAATCAGCCCCAGCATTTT | CASRPDRGTYNQPQHF
- | 14 | TRBJ2-7 | - | TRBV15 | TGTGCCACCAGCAGAGCTGGGAGCTCCTACGAGCAGTACTTC | CATSRAGSSYEQYF
- | 15 | TRBJ2-7 | - | TRBV3-1/TRBV3-2 | TGTGCCAGCAGCCAAGACGCGACACGATCCTACGAGCAGTACTTC | CASSQDATRSYEQYF
- | 13 | TRBJ1-1 | - | TRBV5-1 | TGCGCCAGCAGCTTGGCGGAGAACACTGAAGCTTTCTTT | CASSLAENTEAFF
- | 16 | TRBJ2-6 | - | TRBV25-1 | TGTGCCAGCAGTGGGCAGGGGGGTTCTGGGGCCAACGTCCTGACTTTC | CASSGQGGSGANVLTF
- | 15 | TRBJ1-4 | - | TRBV5-1 | TGCGCCAGCAGCGTGGGGGGGACGACTAATGAAAAACTGTTTTTT | CASSVGGTTNEKLFF
- | 12 | TRBJ2-1 | - | TRBV4-1 | TGCGCCAGCAGCCAAGATTTGGTGAAGCAGTTCTTC | CASSQDLVKQFF
- | 11 | TRBJ2-1 | TRBD2 | TRBV12-3/TRBV12-4 | TGTGCCAGCAGACTAGCGGGAGTGCAGTTCTTC | CASRLAGVQFF
- | 18 | TRBJ2-2 | - | TRBV5-8 | TGTGCCAGCAGCTTGGTACTAGTTTCAAGTTTTTACACCGGGGAGCTGTTTTTT | CASSLVLVSSFYTGELFF
- | 14 | TRBJ1-5 | TRBD1 | TRBV2 | TGTGCCAGCAGGGACAGGCCGCCTGGGCAGCCCCAGCATTTT | CASRDRPPGQPQHF
- | 14 | TRBJ2-3 | - | TRBV30 | TGTGCCTGGAGTGCCCTCGGTACCACAGATACGCAGTATTTT | CAWSALGTTDTQYF
- | 13 | TRBJ2-7 | - | TRBV11-2 | TGTGCCAGCAGCTTCGAGGGGTTCTACGAGCAGTACTTC | CASSFEGFYEQYF
- | 14 | TRBJ1-1 | - | TRBV5-1 | TGCGCCAGCAGCTTGGGGAATATTAACACTGAAGCTTTCTTT | CASSLGNINTEAFF
- | 15 | TRBJ2-1 | - | TRBV5-5 | TGTGCCAGCAGCTTAGGCCCCGCGTCCTACAATGAGCAGTTCTTC | CASSLGPASYNEQFF
- | 13 | TRBJ2-3 | - | TRBV5-4 | TGTGCCAGCAGCTTAAGCGGCACAGATACGCAGTATTTT | CASSLSGTDTQYF
- | 12 | TRBJ1-2 | - | TRBV24-1 | TGTGCCACCAGTCAAGGACAGAAAGGCTACACCTTC | CATSQGQKGYTF
- | 15 | TRBJ2-2 | - | TRBV6-5 | TGTGCCAGCACGGGCGAGCGTAAAAACACCGGGGAGCTGTTTTTT | CASTGERKNTGELFF
- | 15 | TRBJ1-1 | - | TRBV6-6 | TGTGCCAGCAGTTCCCTGGGACTTCTGAACACTGAAGCTTTCTTT | CASSSLGLLNTEAFF
- | 16 | TRBJ2-1 | TRBD2 | TRBV5-1 | TGCGCCAGCAGCTTAGGGACTAGCGGGAGTTTGGCTGAGCAGTTCTTC | CASSLGTSGSLAEQFF
- | 18 | TRBJ2-2 | TRBD2 | TRBV5-1 | TGCGCCAGCAGCTTGGAACCGTTACTAGCGGGAGGGTCCGGGGAGCTGTTTTTT | CASSLEPLLAGGSGELFF
- | 12 | TRBJ2-5 | - | TRBV2 | TGTGCCAGCAGGGGGAACGGGGAGACCCAGTACTTC | CASRGNGETQYF
- | 15 | TRBJ1-3 | - | TRBV5-1 | TGCGCCAGCAGCCTGGTAGAGGGTTTTAGAGACACCATATATTTT | CASSLVEGFRDTIYF
- | 15 | TRBJ1-6 | - | TRBV28 | TGTGCCAGCAGCGTTCTGGACGGAAATAATTCACCCCTCCACTTT | CASSVLDGNNSPLHF
- | 15 | TRBJ2-1 | - | TRBV11-2 | TGTGCCAGCAGCCAGACTAGTCCCTCTTACAATGAGCAGTTCTTC | CASSQTSPSYNEQFF
once | 15 | TRBJ2-2 | - | TRBV5-1 | TGCGCCAGCACACTAGGCAGGCCGAACACCGGGGAGCTGTTTTTT | CASTLGRPNTGELFF
- | 14 | TRBJ2-2 | - | TRBV6-1 | TGTGCCAGCAGTGATCCCCTATGGACCGGGGAGCTGTTTTTT | CASSDPLWTGELFF
once | 15 | TRBJ2-5 | TRBD1 | TRBV5-1 | TGCGCCAGCAGCCCACCGGGACAGAAAGGGGAGACCCAGTACTTC | CASSPPGQKGETQYF
- | 14 | TRBJ1-4 | - | TRBV28 | TGTGCCAGCAGGGGGACCACGACTAATGAAAAACTGTTTTTT | CASRGTTTNEKLFF
- | 17 | TRBJ2-3 | - | TRBV27 | TGTGCCAGCAAGTCGCTGGCCGGGACATCATCCACAGATACGCAGTATTTT | CASKSLAGTSSTDTQYF